This T cell receptor (beta chain) was obtained from a study of blood T cell repertoires in COVID-19. Across the whole study: Sites in the United States, Italy and Spain provided acute and convalescent COVID-19 samples. T cells, B-cell-depleted T cells, or PBMCs supplied cDNA or gDNA.

This CDR3 comprises 14 residues. Germline CDR1 is MNHEY and CDR2 is SVGAGI. V was trimmed by 5 bases and J by 5 bases, leaving 15 bases between them. Original data processing: Amplified reference gene primers provided the basis for estimating nucleated cell counts. Profiling relied on immunoSEQ multiplex PCR, and the TCRdb table lists in-frame clones only, not all of them. Clone size and V and J calls were adopted from that table, with D and trimming inferred from the DNA. The sample lists about 17,000 clones, approximately 80% seen once, with about 22% in the top ten. The sequenced sample consisted of peripheral blood. The TCR was taken from a man aged 60 to 69 with active or convalescent COVID-19. The genes are TRBV6-5 and TRBJ1-2; tentatively, D is TRBD1 (6 bases). CDR3 nucleotide sequence: TGTGCCAGCAGTCCCCCGCGGGGGGCGTATGGCTACACCTTC. Translated, it gives CASSPPRGAYGYTF.